This TCR beta chain appears in the sequencing data of a study of cytomegalovirus exposure and HLA in healthy donors. Study context: Early on, a data release was issued that held some 85 million unique TCRs from HLA-typed donors. Regarding the study as a whole: In a later analysis, V- and J-gene trimming of beta chains associated with a DCLRE1C missense variant, replicated independently. Presence/absence analyses rested on an assumption that sequencing depth was roughly uniform across donors.

PCR amplification relied on 60 Vbeta primers (plus 13 Jbeta primers). Generated by immunoSEQ multiplex PCR, the TCRdb table keeps only in-frame clones and is missing some. The sample carries 95,000 to 150,000 clones, approximately 70% recorded once. Comment on this clone: Antigen unknown.

This CDR3 spans 14 amino acids. Trimming removed 7 bases from V and 2 bases from J, with 14 bases in between. CDR1 is SGHVS, CDR2 FQNEAQ, per germline. Material: PBMCs. The sequence was collected from a man in his sixties in good health and CMV-seropositive. The chain recombines TRBV7-8 with TRBJ1-2; tentatively, D is TRBD1 (5 bases). The CDR3 coding sequence is TGTGCCAGCAAGATAGCAGGGCGGAACTATGGCTACACCTTC. It codes for CASKIAGRNYGYTF.